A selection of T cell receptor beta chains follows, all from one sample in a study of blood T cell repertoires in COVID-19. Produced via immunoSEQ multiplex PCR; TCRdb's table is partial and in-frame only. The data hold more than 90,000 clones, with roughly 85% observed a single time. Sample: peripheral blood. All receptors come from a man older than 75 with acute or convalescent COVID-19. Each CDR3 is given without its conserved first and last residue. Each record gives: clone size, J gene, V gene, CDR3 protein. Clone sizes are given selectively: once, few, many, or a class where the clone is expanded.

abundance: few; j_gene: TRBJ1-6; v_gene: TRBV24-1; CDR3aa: ATSATGYNSPLH
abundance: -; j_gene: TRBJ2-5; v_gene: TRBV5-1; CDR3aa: ASSGDRVETQY
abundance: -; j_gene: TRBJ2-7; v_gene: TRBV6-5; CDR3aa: ASANKDTWSHEQY
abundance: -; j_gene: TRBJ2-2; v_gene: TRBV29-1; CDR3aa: SVATRIAGELF
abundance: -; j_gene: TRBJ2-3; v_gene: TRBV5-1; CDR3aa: ASSLGVLAGLTDTQY
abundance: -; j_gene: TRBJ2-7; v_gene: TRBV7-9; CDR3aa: ASSLESGRQY
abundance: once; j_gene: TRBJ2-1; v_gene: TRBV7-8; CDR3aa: ASSSGGSYNEQF
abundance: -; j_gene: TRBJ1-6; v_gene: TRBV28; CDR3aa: ASSLVSGGTVNSPLH
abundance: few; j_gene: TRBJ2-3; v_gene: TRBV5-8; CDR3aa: ASSLVLAGGGSTDTQY
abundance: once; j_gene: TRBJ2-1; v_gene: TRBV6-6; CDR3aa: ASSYWTEYNEQF
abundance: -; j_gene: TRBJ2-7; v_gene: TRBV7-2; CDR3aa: ASSFRLAGATYPY
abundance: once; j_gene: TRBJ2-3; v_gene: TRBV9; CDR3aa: ASSSGQGKADTQY
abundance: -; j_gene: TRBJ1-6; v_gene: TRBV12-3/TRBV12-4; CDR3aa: ASSTTGVSPLH